The entry below gives a single T cell receptor beta chain sequence along with its context. Its matching antigen is unknown. The sample originates from a study of Ad26.COV2.S vaccination and SARS-CoV-2 variants. Whole-study results and caveats: People who got the vaccine had more spike-specific TCR breadth than people who got placebo.

This table comes from immunoSEQ multiplex PCR, and its TCRdb copy is limited to in-frame clones, with some not included. The repertoire includes around 370,000 clones, around 90% of them detected once, and roughly 3.9% sits in the top ten. CDR1 is LNHDA, CDR2 SQIVND, per germline (reference sequence). CDR3 length: 14 residues. The junction had 6 bases not matched to a gene; V was cut back by 6 bases and J by 6 bases. The chain is built from TRBV19 and TRBJ1-2, with TRBD1 identical over 11 bases. The sequence was obtained from a human donor who had recovered from COVID-19. The source was peripheral blood, collected after recovery from COVID-19. The CDR3 DNA is TGTGCCAGTAGGATCGGACAGGGGGCGAATGGCTACACCTTC. It codes for CASRIGQGANGYTF.